The sequence of this T cell receptor (beta chain) was determined in a study of blood T cells in healthy people across ages. This clonotype was detected once. Its specificity is unknown. Combining a sample-barcoded 5' primer with a J-beta primer mix, a second PCR ran for roughly 6 to 12 cycles. MiXCR, run by TCRdb on the 5' RACE reads, gives a single entry per CDR3 protein. In the table there are about a million distinct CDR3 sequences, roughly 52% of which are singletons. Donors ranged from about 6 to 95 years old and were healthy Caucasians in Russia. Each sample had at least 6 million PBMCs isolated. Each sample provided at least 5.5 micrograms of extracted total RNA. General observations from the study: Observed TCR beta diversity per million T cells went down as age went up. This fall followed a roughly linear course with age.

This TCR was sampled from a man aged 30 to 45 in good health. Sequenced material: blood.

The CDR3: CASSFPEGGPGDTQYF. As DNA, the CDR3 is TGTGCCAGCAGCTTTCCGGAGGGGGGGCCGGGAGATACGCAGTATTTT. This sequence joins TRBV7-2 and TRBJ2-3; tentative D call: TRBD2 (7 bases). V lost 3 bases, J lost 5 bases, and 18 bases lay in between. Germline CDR1 SGHTA, CDR2 FQGNSA. The CDR3 is 16 amino acids.